This TCR beta chain is drawn from a study of patients and donors after allogeneic stem cell transplantation (dated by TCRdb to 2018 to 2021). Trimming removed 4 bases from V and 0 bases from J, leaving 7 bases between the germline ends. From the cysteine through the phenylalanine, the CDR3 covers 13 amino acids. Only the CDR3 portion is preserved as DNA: 39 bases, with reading frame beginning at the first base. For CDR1 and CDR2, the germline V gene lists LGHNA and YNFKEQ. The library relied on RT-PCR. Sequenced on a NextSeq 550. Using fastp at Q25 and MiXCR, TCRdb reprocessed the public reads and kept productive beta chains. Merged by CDR3 protein, the rows form single entries marked with the most common genes and DNA. The sample table lists about 57,000 distinct CDR3 sequences, 13% of them with a count of one. The ten top clones hold 25% to 40% of the sample. This clonotype was seen only a few times. The clone's antigen remains unknown. The record has no base qualities; no much larger clone is one base away.

The source is a human donor who was either an allogeneic HSCT recipient or a stem cell or donor lymphocyte infusion donor (not recorded which). It is not recorded whose cells these are; they may come from a transplant donor. The V and J genes are TRBV4-2 and TRBJ2-7; no D gene is confidently identified. The material sequenced was blood, either unsorted or a sorted T cell fraction (not recorded which). The CDR3 protein is CASSRADSYEQYF. The bases are TGTGCCAGCAGCCGGGCCGACTCCTACGAGCAGTACTTC.